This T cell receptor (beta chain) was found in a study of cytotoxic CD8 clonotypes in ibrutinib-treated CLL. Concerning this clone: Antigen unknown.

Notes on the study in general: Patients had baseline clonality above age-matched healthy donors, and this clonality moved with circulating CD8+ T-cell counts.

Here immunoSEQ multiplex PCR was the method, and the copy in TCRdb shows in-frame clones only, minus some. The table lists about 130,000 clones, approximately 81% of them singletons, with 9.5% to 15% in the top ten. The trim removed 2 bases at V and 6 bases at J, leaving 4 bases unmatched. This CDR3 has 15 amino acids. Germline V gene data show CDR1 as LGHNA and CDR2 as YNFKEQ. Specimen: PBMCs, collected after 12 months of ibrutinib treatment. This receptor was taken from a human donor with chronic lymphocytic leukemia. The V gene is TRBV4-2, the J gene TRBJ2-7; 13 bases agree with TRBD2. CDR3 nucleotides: TGTGCCAGCAGCCAAAGGACTAGCGGGAGTCCCGAGCAGTACTTC. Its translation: CASSQRTSGSPEQYF.